Given below is one T cell receptor (beta chain) in context. This clonotype has just a few counts. Which antigen it targets is not known. The sample holds no much larger clone one base away, and base qualities are not on file. This specimen belongs to a study of human T cells and chemical hapten exposure (TCRdb year 2021). Notes on the research overall: For sensitization, 2% DPC in acetone was applied to a roughly 2 cm by roughly 2 cm area of upper inner arm skin. Patients additionally received weekly therapeutic DPC doses to the scalp throughout the approximately 22-week study period. Patch testing on the upper back used Finn chambers containing 0.01% DPC, with scoring done after 6 days according to International Contact Dermatitis Research Group standards. Most of the patients in the cohort were female, and the cohort covered alopecia areata with under or over 50% scalp involvement, alopecia totalis and alopecia universalis. Libraries were combined into a pool for sequencing, and differences in TCR yield between samples came mainly from small differences in library volumes within the pool. This study followed changes in the peripheral blood TCR repertoire in vivo during primary and secondary sensitization of alopecia patients to the hapten diphenylcyclopropenone (DPC). Blood samples were taken from patients before sensitization (week 0) and then at 2, 6 and about 24 weeks after DPC sensitization. Blood for TCR sequencing was provided by twenty-nine alopecia patients at one to four time points (pre-sensitization, 2, 6 and 24 weeks). Overall study outcomes, separate from this receptor: No change with DPC sensitization was found in the number of TCRs above 1 in 1000 frequency, and no evidence of global repertoire structure alterations was found. Patch test score was positively correlated with the number of PT1 expanded TCRs, with significance at thresholds 8, 16 and 32 but not at 4. Expanded TCRs formed significantly more large CDR3 similarity clusters than pre-sensitization or healthy control sets, consistent with antigen-driven responses. After repeated subsampling, the strength of the expansion versus patch-test correlation and the threshold at which it became significant changed. All patients had alopecia, a presumed autoimmune disease, so their immune response might differ from that of healthy individuals.

The library was built by means of RACE. Sequencing was performed on a NextSeq 500. Library preparation attached unique molecular identifiers to individual cDNA molecules for quantitative, reproducible TCR counting. From each blood RNA sample, both TCR alpha and TCR beta chains were sequenced. In the original analysis: Samples had a median of roughly 87,000 TCRs, with a range from roughly 23,224 to 750,000. V, J and CDR3 annotation of the TCR reads was carried out using the Decombinator software suite. To make PS versus PT1 abundance plots, every sample was subsampled to the same number of TCRs (28,000). TCRs were defined as expanded if absent before sensitization and observed at least eight times at the 2-week time point. The raw public reads went through TCRdb reprocessing: fastp at Q25, MiXCR clone calling, in-frame beta chains kept. When rows share a CDR3 protein, they turn into one entry using the most common DNA and genes. TCRdb's processing, not the authors', yielded these V and J calls. This sample lists 79,000 or so distinct CDR3 sequences; 32% were detected once. 8.9% of the sample belongs to the ten largest clones.

The time point label of this sample denotes: patch test 1, 2 weeks after DPC sensitization. The sample's treatment or condition label, in plain terms: therapeutic diphenylcyclopropenone sensitization with weekly scalp DPC. At each patch-test visit, blood was drawn before the patch test was applied. Patients were considered eligible if aged 18 to 70, diagnosed with alopecia and deemed suitable for DPC therapy, and patients were excluded if pregnant. Total RNA was isolated from unfractionated whole blood collected in Tempus Blood RNA tubes. This receptor was obtained from a man aged 40-55 years with alopecia areata. Some clones in this sample may be carry-over from other donors' samples. The source material was whole blood, sampled in connection with sensitization to the hapten diphenylcyclopropenone (DPC).

The DNA reads TGTGCCAGCAGTTACTTGACGGGACGGAGGAGGGTGGAGACCCAGTACTTC. Translated, this gives CASSYLTGRRRVETQYF. This chain is built from TRBV6-5 and TRBJ2-5; a tentative D call is TRBD2 (6 bases match). Spanning cysteine to phenylalanine, the CDR3 consists of 17 amino acids. The read is trimmed to its CDR3 DNA, 51 bases read in frame from base 1. Between the V and J ends, shortened by 1 base and 5 bases respectively, the junction contains 20 bases. For CDR1 and CDR2, the germline V gene lists MNHEY and SVGAGI.